The sequence of this T cell receptor (beta chain) was determined in a study of cytomegalovirus exposure and HLA in healthy donors. Regarding the study as a whole: Accounts indicate the classifier identified cytomegalovirus status with strong specificity and sensitivity. By a later analysis, the bulk of CMV-associated TCR beta chains appeared HLA-restricted.

V gave up 7 bases and J gave up 7 bases; unmatched junction bases: 5. This CDR3 is built from 13 residues. The germline CDR1 and CDR2 sequences are MDHEN and SYDVKM. Of note for this clone: Its target is not known.

With 60 Vbeta and 13 Jbeta primers, the PCR was carried out. Data came from immunoSEQ multiplex PCR; TCRdb stores just in-frame clones and leaves some out. The data contain approximately 180,000 clones, roughly 77% of them seen just once; the ten biggest clones take up approximately 1.4%. The chain has TRBV28 and TRBJ2-4, with 9 nucleotides matching TRBD1. The material sequenced was PBMCs. The receptor's source is a woman aged 50 to 65 in good health and CMV-seronegative. The CDR3 sequence is CASKGQGRNIQYF. In nucleotides, the CDR3 is TGTGCCAGCAAGGGACAGGGCAGGAACATTCAGTACTTC.